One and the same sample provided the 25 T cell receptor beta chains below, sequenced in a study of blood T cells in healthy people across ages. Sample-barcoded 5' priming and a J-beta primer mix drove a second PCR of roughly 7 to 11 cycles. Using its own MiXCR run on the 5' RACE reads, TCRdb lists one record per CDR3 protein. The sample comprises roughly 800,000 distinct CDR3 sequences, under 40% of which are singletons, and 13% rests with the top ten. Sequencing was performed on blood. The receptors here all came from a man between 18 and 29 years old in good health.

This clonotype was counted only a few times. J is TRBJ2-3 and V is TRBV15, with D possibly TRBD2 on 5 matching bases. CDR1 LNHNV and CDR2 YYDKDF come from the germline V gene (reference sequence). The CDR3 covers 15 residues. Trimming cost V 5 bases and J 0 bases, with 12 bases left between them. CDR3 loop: CATSSLASSTDTQYF. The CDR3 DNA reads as TGTGCCACCAGCTCCCTAGCTTCTAGCACAGATACGCAGTATTTT. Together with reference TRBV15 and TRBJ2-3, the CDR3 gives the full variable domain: DAMVIQNPRYQVTQFGKPVTLSCSQTLNHNVMYWYQQKSSQAPKLLFHYYDKDFNNEADTPDNFQSRRPNTSFCFLDIRSPGLGDTAMYLCATSSLASSTDTQYFGPGTRLTVL.

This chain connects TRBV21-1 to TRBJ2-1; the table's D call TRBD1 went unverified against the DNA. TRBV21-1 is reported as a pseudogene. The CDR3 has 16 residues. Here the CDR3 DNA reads TGTGCCAGCAGCAGGCGACAGGGGCCCAAACCTAATGAGCAGTTCTTC. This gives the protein CASSRRQGPKPNEQFF.

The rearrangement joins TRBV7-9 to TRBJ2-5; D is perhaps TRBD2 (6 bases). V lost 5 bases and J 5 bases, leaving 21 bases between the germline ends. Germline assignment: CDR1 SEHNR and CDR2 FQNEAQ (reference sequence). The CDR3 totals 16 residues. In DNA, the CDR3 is TGTGCCAGCAGCGGTGGTAGCGGAAACCAAAGGGAGACCCAGTACTTC. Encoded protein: CASSGGSGNQRETQYF.

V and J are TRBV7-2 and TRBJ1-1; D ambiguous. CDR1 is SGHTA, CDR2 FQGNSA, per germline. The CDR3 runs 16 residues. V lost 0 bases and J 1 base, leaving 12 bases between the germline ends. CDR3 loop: CASSLAAAGWNTEAFF. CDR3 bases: TGTGCCAGCAGCTTAGCCGCAGCGGGGTGGAACACTGAAGCTTTCTTT.

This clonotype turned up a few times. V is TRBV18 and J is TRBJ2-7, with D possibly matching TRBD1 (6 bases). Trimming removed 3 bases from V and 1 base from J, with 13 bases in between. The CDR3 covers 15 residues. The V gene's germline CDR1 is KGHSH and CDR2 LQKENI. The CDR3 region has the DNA TGTGCCAGCTCACCCCTTGGACAGAGTTCCTACGAGCAGTACTTC. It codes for CASSPLGQSSYEQYF.

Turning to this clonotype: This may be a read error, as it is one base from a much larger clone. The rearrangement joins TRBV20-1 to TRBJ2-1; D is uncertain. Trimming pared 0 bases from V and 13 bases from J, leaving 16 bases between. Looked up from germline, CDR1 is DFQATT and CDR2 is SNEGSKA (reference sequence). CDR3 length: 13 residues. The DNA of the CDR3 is TGCAGTGCTAGAGAACGGCCGTCGGAGACCCAGTTCTTC. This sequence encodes CSARERPSETQFF.

The CDR3 is CASSGSLAGGQSSCNEQYF. CDR3 coding DNA: TGTGCCAGCAGTGGATCCCTAGCGGGGGGACAGAGCTCCTGCAATGAGCAGTACTTC. The V and J genes are TRBV2 and TRBJ2-1, with TRBD2 matching over 11 bases. The end of the DNA aligns better with TRBJ2-7, so the J call may be wrong. The CDR3 runs to 19 residues. Per the germline V gene, CDR1 is SNHLY and CDR2 is FYNNEI.

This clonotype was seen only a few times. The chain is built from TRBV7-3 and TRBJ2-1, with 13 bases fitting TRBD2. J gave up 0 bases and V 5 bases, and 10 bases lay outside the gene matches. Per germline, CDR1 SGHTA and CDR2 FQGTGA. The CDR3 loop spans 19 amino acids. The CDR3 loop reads CASSPWTSGGHYSYNEQFF. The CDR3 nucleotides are TGTGCCAGCAGCCCTTGGACTAGCGGGGGCCACTACTCCTACAATGAGCAGTTCTTC.

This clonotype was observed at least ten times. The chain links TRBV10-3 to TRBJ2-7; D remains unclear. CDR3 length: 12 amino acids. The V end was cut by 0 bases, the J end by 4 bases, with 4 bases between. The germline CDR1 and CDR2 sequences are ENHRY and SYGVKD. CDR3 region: CAISESPYEQYF. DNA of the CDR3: TGTGCCATCAGTGAGTCCCCTTACGAGCAGTACTTC.

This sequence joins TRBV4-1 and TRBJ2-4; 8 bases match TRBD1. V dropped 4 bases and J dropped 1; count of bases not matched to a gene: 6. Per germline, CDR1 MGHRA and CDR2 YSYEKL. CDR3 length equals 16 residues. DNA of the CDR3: TGCGCCAGCAGCCGCCTAACAGGGGGGGCCAAAAACATTCAGTACTTC. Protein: CASSRLTGGAKNIQYF.

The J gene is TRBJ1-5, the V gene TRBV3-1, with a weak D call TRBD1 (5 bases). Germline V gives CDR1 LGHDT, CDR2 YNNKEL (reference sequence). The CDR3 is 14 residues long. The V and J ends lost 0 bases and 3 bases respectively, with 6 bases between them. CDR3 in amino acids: CASSQEQANQPQHF. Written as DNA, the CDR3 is TGTGCCAGCAGCCAAGAACAGGCCAATCAGCCCCAGCATTTT.

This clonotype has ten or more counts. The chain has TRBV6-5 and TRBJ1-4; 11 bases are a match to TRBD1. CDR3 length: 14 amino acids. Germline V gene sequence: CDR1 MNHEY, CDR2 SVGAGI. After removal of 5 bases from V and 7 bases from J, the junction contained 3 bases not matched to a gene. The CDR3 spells CASSRTGGGEKLFF. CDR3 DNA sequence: TGTGCCAGCAGTAGGACAGGGGGCGGTGAAAAACTGTTTTTT.

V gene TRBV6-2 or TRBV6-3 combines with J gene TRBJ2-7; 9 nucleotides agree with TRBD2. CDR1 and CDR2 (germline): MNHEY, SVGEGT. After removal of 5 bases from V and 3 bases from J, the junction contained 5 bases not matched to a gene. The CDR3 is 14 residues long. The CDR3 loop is CASSKTSGLYEQYF. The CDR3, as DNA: TGTGCCAGCAGTAAGACTAGCGGCCTCTACGAGCAGTACTTC.

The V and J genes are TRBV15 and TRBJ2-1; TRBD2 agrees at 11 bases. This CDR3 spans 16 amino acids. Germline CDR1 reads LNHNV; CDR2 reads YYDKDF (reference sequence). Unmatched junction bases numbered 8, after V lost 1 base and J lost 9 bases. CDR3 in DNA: TGTGCCACCAGCAGAGGGCTAGCGGGGGGATCGGGTGAGCAGTTCTTC. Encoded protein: CATSRGLAGGSGEQFF.

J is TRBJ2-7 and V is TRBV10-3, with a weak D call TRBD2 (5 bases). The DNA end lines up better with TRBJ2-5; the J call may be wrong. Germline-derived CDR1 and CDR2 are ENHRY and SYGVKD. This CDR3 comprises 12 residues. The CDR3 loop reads CAISRGSETQYF. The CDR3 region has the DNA TGTGCCATCAGTCGGGGTTCGGAGACCCAGTACTTC.

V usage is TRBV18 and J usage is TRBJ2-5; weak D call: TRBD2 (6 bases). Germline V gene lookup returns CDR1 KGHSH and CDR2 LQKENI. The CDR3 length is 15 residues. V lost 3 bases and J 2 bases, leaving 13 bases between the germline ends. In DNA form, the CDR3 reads TGTGCCAGCTCACCTGCGGGTGGACTACAAGAGACCCAGTACTTC. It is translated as CASSPAGGLQETQYF.

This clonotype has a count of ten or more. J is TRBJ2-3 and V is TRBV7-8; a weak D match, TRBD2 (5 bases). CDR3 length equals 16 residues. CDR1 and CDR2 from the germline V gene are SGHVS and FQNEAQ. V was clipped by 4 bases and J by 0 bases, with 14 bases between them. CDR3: CASSSLYGVSTDTQYF. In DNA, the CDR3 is TGTGCCAGCAGCTCCCTTTACGGGGTGAGCACAGATACGCAGTATTTT.

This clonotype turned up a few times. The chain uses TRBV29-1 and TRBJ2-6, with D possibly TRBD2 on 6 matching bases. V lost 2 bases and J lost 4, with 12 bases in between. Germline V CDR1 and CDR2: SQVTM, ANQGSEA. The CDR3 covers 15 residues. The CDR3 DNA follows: TGCAGCGTTGAAACGGGGGTGTCAGGGGCCAACGTCCTGACTTTC. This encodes CSVETGVSGANVLTF.

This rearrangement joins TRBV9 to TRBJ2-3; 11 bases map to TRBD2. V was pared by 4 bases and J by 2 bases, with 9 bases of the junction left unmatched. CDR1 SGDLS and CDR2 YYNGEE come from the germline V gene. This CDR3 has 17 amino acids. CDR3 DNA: TGTGCCAGCAGCTCTACGGGACTAGCGGACTACACAGATACGCAGTATTTT. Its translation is CASSSTGLADYTDTQYF. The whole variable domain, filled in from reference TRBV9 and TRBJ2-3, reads DSGVTQTPKHLITATGQRVTLRCSPRSGDLSVYWYQQSLDQGLQFLIQYYNGEERAKGNILERFSAQQFPDLHSELNLSSLELGDSALYFCASSSTGLADYTDTQYFGPGTRLTVL.

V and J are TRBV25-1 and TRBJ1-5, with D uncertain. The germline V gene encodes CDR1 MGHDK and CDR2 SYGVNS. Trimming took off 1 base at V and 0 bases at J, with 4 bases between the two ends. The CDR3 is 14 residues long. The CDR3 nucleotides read TGTGCCAGCAGTGAATTCTCTAGCAATCAGCCCCAGCATTTT. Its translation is CASSEFSSNQPQHF.

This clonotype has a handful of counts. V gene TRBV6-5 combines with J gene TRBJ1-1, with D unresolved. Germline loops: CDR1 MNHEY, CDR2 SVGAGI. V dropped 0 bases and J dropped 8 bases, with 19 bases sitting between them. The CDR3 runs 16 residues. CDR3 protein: CASSYSNRARFPEAFF. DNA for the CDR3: TGTGCCAGCAGTTACTCAAATAGGGCCCGATTTCCAGAAGCTTTCTTT.

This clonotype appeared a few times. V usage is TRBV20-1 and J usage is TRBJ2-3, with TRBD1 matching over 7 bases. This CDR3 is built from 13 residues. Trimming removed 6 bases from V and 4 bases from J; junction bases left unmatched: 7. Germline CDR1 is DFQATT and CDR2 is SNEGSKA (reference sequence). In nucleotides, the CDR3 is TGCAGTGCCACGGTAGGGGGCGCAGATACGCAGTATTTT. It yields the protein CSATVGGADTQYF.

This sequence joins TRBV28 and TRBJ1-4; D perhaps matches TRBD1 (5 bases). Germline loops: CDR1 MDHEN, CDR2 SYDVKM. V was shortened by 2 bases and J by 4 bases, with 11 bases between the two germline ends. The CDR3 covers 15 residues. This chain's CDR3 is CASSLGGAFNEKLFF. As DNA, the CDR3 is TGTGCCAGCAGTTTAGGAGGGGCGTTTAATGAAAAACTGTTTTTT.

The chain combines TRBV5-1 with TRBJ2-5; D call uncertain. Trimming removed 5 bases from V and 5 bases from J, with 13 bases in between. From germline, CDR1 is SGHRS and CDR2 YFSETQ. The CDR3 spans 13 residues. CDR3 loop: CASRDPGQETQYF. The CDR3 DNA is TGCGCCAGCAGGGATCCCGGTCAGGAGACCCAGTACTTC.

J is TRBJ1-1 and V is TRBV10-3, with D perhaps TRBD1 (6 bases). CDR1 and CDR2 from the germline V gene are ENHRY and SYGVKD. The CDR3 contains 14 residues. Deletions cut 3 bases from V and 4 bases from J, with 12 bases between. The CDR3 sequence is CAISDEGGVTEAFF. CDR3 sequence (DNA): TGTGCCATCAGTGACGAGGGGGGAGTCACTGAAGCTTTCTTT.